Following are 25 T cell receptor beta chains from one sample sequenced in a study of early T cells in non-severe SARS-CoV-2 infection. TCRdb independently ran MiXCR on the 5' RACE reads; one entry per CDR3 protein. The sample lists around 63,000 distinct CDR3 sequences; over 4.5% were seen once. The source was whole blood, collected at baseline. All receptors come from an adult who was a healthcare worker with PCR-confirmed SARS-CoV-2 infection or an uninfected control (not recorded which).

This clonotype was picked up many times. The chain couples TRBV4-3 to TRBJ2-5; tentatively, D is TRBD1 or TRBD2 (6 bases each). This CDR3 is 16 amino acids long. V was pared by 3 bases and J by 2 bases, with 16 bases between. Germline V lookup: CDR1 LGHNA, CDR2 YSLEER. Here the CDR3 reads CASSQAYRGQQETQYF. The CDR3, as DNA: TGCGCCAGCAGCCAGGCTTACCGGGGGCAGCAAGAGACCCAGTACTTC.

This clonotype was seen at least ten times. V and J are TRBV6-5 and TRBJ1-2; weak D call: TRBD1 (5 bases). Deletions cut 3 bases from V and 4 bases from J, with 15 bases between. The CDR3 spans 15 residues. CDR1 and CDR2 from the germline V gene are MNHEY and SVGAGI. In DNA, the CDR3 is TGTGCCAGCAGTTATATTCAGGGCCAGGGCTATGGCTACACCTTC. This translates into CASSYIQGQGYGYTF.

This clonotype was recorded at least ten times. This chain joins TRBV11-3 and TRBJ2-1; D remains unclear. CDR1 and CDR2 (germline): SGHNT, YENEEA. Between the trimmed V and J ends, which lost 0 bases and 5 bases, there was a span of 11 bases. The CDR3 sequence is 15 residues long. CDR3 sequence: CASSLDWQGNNEQFF. For the CDR3, the DNA is TGTGCCAGCAGCTTAGATTGGCAAGGGAACAATGAGCAGTTCTTC.

At least ten counts were recorded for this clonotype. The chain links TRBV7-6 to TRBJ2-2; TRBD2 agrees at 12 bases. V was pared by 1 base and J by 3 bases, with 6 bases of the junction left unmatched. The CDR3 has 18 residues. Germline V CDR1 and CDR2: SGHVS, FNYEAQ. The CDR3 protein is CASSLVLAGGGYTGELFF. The CDR3 region has the DNA TGTGCCAGCAGCTTAGTACTAGCGGGAGGAGGGTACACCGGGGAGCTGTTTTTT.

The CDR3 DNA follows: TGCAGCGTTGGCCGAGGGACTAGCGGGAAAGATACGCAGTATTTT. Protein product: CSVGRGTSGKDTQYF. The chain couples TRBV29-1 to TRBJ2-3; 13 bases agree with TRBD2. The CDR3 extends over 15 amino acids. V was pared by 4 bases and J by 5 bases, with 6 bases of the junction left unmatched. The germline gives CDR1 SQVTM, CDR2 ANQGSEA.

This clonotype was recorded a few times. This chain's CDR3 is CSGRSTSGEQYF. CDR3 sequence (DNA): TGCAGCGGGCGGTCGACTAGCGGCGAGCAGTACTTC. The genes are TRBV29-1 and TRBJ2-7; 9 bases are shared with TRBD2. Germline CDR1 is SQVTM and CDR2 is ANQGSEA. J was trimmed by 6 bases and V by 7 bases; bases with no gene match: 7. The CDR3 runs to 12 residues.

In its sample, this clonotype was seen many times. This chain joins TRBV10-3 and TRBJ2-1; perhaps TRBD2 as D (5 bases). The germline V and J ends were trimmed by 0 bases and 5 bases, with 8 bases remaining between them. This CDR3 contains 14 residues. Germline loops: CDR1 ENHRY, CDR2 SYGVKD. CDR3 sequence reads: CAISESKRNNEQFF. For the CDR3, the DNA is TGTGCCATCAGTGAGTCGAAGCGGAACAATGAGCAGTTCTTC.

This clonotype occurred many times. The CDR3 nucleotides read TGTGCCAGCACGGCTGCGGGAGCGAGGACAGATACGCAGTATTTT. Amino acids: CASTAAGARTDTQYF. This chain joins TRBV28 and TRBJ2-3, with 7 bases matching TRBD2. V trimming: 7 bases; J trimming: 3 bases; junction bases outside the gene matches: 10. CDR3 length: 15 amino acids. The germline V gene has CDR1 MDHEN and CDR2 SYDVKM.

This clonotype was detected ten times or more. V and J are TRBV12-3 or TRBV12-4 and TRBJ1-2; a weak D match, TRBD1 (5 bases). V lost 7 bases, J lost 0 bases, and 9 bases lay in between. This CDR3 comprises 13 residues. The CDR3 here is CASTPTANYGYTF. Here the CDR3 DNA reads TGTGCCAGCACTCCGACAGCTAACTATGGCTACACCTTC.

In this sample, this clonotype turned up many times. The chain uses TRBV7-2 and TRBJ2-7; tentatively, D is TRBD1 (6 bases). Germline V gene data show CDR1 as SGHTA and CDR2 as FQGNSA. The CDR3 is 12 amino acids. V dropped 5 bases and J dropped 6 bases, with 11 bases sitting between them. The CDR3 sequence: CASSLGGSEQYF. Written as DNA, the CDR3 is TGTGCCAGCAGCCTAGGGGGTAGCGAGCAGTACTTC. Drawing the rest from reference TRBV7-2 and TRBJ2-7, the complete variable domain is GAGVSQSPSNKVTEKGKDVELRCDPISGHTALYWYRQSLGQGLEFLIYFQGNSAPDKSGLPSDRFSAERTGGSVSTLTIQRTQQEDSAVYLCASSLGGSEQYFGPGTRLTVT.

In DNA form, the CDR3 reads TGTGCCAGCAGTTACTCGAGTTTGGCCAACGTCCTGACTTTC. It codes for CASSYSSLANVLTF. The rearrangement joins TRBV6-5 to TRBJ2-6; D not resolved. V shed 0 bases and J shed 6 bases, with 6 bases lying between them. CDR3 length: 14 residues. Per germline, CDR1 MNHEY and CDR2 SVGAGI.

CDR3 residues: CASSVSGGSTDTQYF. The CDR3 DNA is TGTGCCAGCAGTGTTAGCGGGGGTAGCACAGATACGCAGTATTTT. The chain joins TRBV27 to TRBJ2-3, with 9 nucleotides matching TRBD2. Germline V gene sequence: CDR1 MNHEY, CDR2 SMNVEV (reference sequence). V shed 5 bases and J 0 bases; nucleotides not matched to a gene: 3. The CDR3 totals 15 residues.

This clonotype was recorded a few times. A read error may be the cause here, since a much bigger clone is one base away. The rearrangement uses TRBV11-2 and TRBJ2-7; D unresolved. This CDR3 is 12 amino acids long. The ends were cut back, 2 bases at V and 2 bases at J, with 4 bases in the middle. Germline V lookup: CDR1 SGHAT, CDR2 FQNNGV. The CDR3 DNA is TGTGCCAGCAGCTTACTCACCTACGAGCAGTACTTC. Translated, it gives CASSLLTYEQYF.

The chain combines TRBV20-1 with TRBJ2-7, with 9 bases lining up with TRBD1. This CDR3 is built from 15 residues. Trimming at V came to 5 bases and at J to 0 bases, leaving 8 bases not matched to a gene. Germline-derived CDR1 and CDR2 are DFQATT and SNEGSKA (reference sequence). The CDR3 DNA reads TGCAGTGCTGGCCCCCGGGACAGGGCCTCCTACGAGCAGTACTTC. It codes for CSAGPRDRASYEQYF.

In its sample, this clonotype was seen many times. The chain employs TRBV6-1 and TRBJ1-2; possibly TRBD1 for D (5 bases). Germline loops: CDR1 MNHNS, CDR2 SASEGT. The CDR3 is 18 amino acids. The V and J ends lost 7 bases and 0 bases respectively, with 24 bases between them. The CDR3 DNA follows: TGTGCCAGCACCTTTGTACTCCGCAGGGCAGGACCTAACTATGGCTACACCTTC. Translating it yields CASTFVLRRAGPNYGYTF.

The genes are TRBV5-1 and TRBJ2-5, with TRBD2 matching 7 bases. CDR1 is SGHRS and CDR2 is YFSETQ in the germline V gene. The CDR3 runs to 15 residues. Trimming at V came to 4 bases and at J to 5 bases, leaving 11 bases not matched to a gene. The CDR3 DNA reads TGCGCCAGCAGCCTGGTGGGAGGGCCGGAGGAGACCCAGTACTTC. Translated, it gives CASSLVGGPEETQYF.

The chain has TRBV19 and TRBJ1-5; no definite D call. Germline assignment: CDR1 LNHDA and CDR2 SQIVND (reference sequence). V shed 5 bases and J shed 0 bases, with 8 bases lying between them. This CDR3 spans 14 amino acids. CDR3 nucleotide sequence: TGTGCCAGTAGTCGCGGGCATAGCAATCAGCCCCAGCATTTT. As protein: CASSRGHSNQPQHF. Supplemented by reference TRBV19 and TRBJ1-5, the full variable domain reads DGGITQSPKYLFRKEGQNVTLSCEQNLNHDAMYWYRQDPGQGLRLIYYSQIVNDFQKGDIAEGYSVSREKKESFPLTVTSAQKNPTAFYLCASSRGHSNQPQHFGDGTRLSIL.

Notes on this clonotype: One end of the junction does not line up with germline, which may come from a read error. This rearrangement joins TRBV10-3 to TRBJ1-3, with D possibly matching TRBD1 (5 bases). Germline CDR1 is ENHRY and CDR2 is SYGVKD. The CDR3 has 14 residues. The CDR3 region has the DNA TGTGCCATCACGAGGGGAAGTTCTGAAAACACCATATATTTT. This encodes CAITRGSSENTIYF.

CDR3 loop: CASSQAPAGAVEQFF. CDR3 nucleotide sequence: TGTGCCAGCAGCCAAGCCCCAGCGGGAGCGGTTGAGCAGTTCTTC. The chain joins TRBV3-1 to TRBJ2-1; 8 positions match TRBD2. The CDR3 has 15 amino acids. V dropped 1 base and J dropped 9; count of bases not matched to a gene: 8. In germline, CDR1 is LGHDT, CDR2 YNNKEL (reference sequence).

A single count supports this clonotype. The chain carries TRBV10-3 and TRBJ1-2; no clear D gene. CDR1 and CDR2 from the germline V gene are ENHRY and SYGVKD. This CDR3 is 14 amino acids long. V lost 2 bases to trimming and J lost 2 bases, with 9 bases between them. The DNA for the CDR3 is TGTGCCATCAGTGAGAACACAGTCAACTATGGCTACACCTTC. It is translated as CAISENTVNYGYTF.

V and J are TRBV6-6 and TRBJ1-1, with D unresolved. The CDR3 loop spans 14 amino acids. Germline assignment: CDR1 MNHNY and CDR2 SVGAGI (reference sequence). V dropped 2 bases and J dropped 11 bases, with 18 bases sitting between them. The CDR3 spells CASSYTTDRSGAFF. The DNA of the CDR3 is TGTGCCAGCAGTTACACAACTGACCGCTCGGGGGCTTTCTTT.

This clonotype has at least ten counts. The chain joins TRBV6-1 to TRBJ1-2, with D possibly matching TRBD1 (5 bases). Germline V CDR1 and CDR2: MNHNS, SASEGT. With 6 bases removed from V and 6 bases from J, the gap between germline ends came to 8 bases. The CDR3 is 11 residues long. The CDR3 coding sequence is TGTGCCAGCAGCCAGGGTCATGGCTACACCTTC. Its translation: CASSQGHGYTF.

This clonotype was seen many times. The chain combines TRBV4-1 with TRBJ2-7, with 8 bases aligning to TRBD2. The J segment lost 2 bases and the V segment lost 2 bases, leaving 5 bases of the junction unmatched. Germline CDR1 is MGHRA and CDR2 is YSYEKL. The CDR3 totals 15 residues. The CDR3 is CASSQYIAGTYEQYF. CDR3 nucleotide sequence: TGCGCCAGCAGCCAATATATAGCGGGGACCTACGAGCAGTACTTC.

As for this clonotype: A read error is possible here, since a much larger clone lies one base away. V usage is TRBV5-3 and J usage is TRBJ2-1; D assignment may be TRBD1 or TRBD2 (7 bases each). TRBV5-3 is an ORF for which the function is uncertain. The CDR3 runs 20 residues. The CDR3 DNA reads TGTGTCAGAACCCTCCAGGGGGGGCCACATCCCCCCGCCGGATACAATGAGCAGTTCTTC. Its translation: CVRTLQGGPHPPAGYNEQFF.

The chain is built from TRBV28 and TRBJ2-2; 10 nucleotides agree with TRBD1. The CDR3 runs to 18 residues. Germline V lookup: CDR1 MDHEN, CDR2 SYDVKM. Unmatched junction bases numbered 13, after V lost 3 bases and J lost 6 bases. CDR3 residues: CASSFSLEGQGNPGELFF. CDR3 sequence (DNA): TGTGCCAGCAGTTTCTCTTTGGAGGGACAGGGGAATCCCGGGGAGCTGTTTTTT. The full variable domain, rest sourced from reference TRBV28 and TRBJ2-2, is DVKVTQSSRYLVKRTGEKVFLECVQDMDHENMFWYRQDPGLGLRLIYFSYDVKMKEKGDIPEGYSVSREKKERFSLILESASTNQTSMYLCASSFSLEGQGNPGELFFGEGSRLTVL.